The 20 T cell receptor beta chains below were found in one sample sequenced in a study of blood T cell repertoires in COVID-19. The assay was immunoSEQ multiplex PCR, and TCRdb's table has in-frame clones only and misses some. The data contain about 58,000 clones, roughly nine tenths of them singletons. The sample comprised peripheral blood. These receptors were collected from a woman aged 65 to 85 with active COVID-19.

The V and J genes are TRBV7-8 and TRBJ2-1; tentatively, D is TRBD2 (6 bases). Trimming removed 5 bases from V and 0 bases from J, with 11 bases in between. CDR1 is SGHVS and CDR2 is FQNEAQ in the germline V gene. This CDR3 contains 15 residues. CDR3 coding DNA: TGTGCCAGCAGCCCCCACGGGGGCTCCTACAATGAGCAGTTCTTC. Its protein product is CASSPHGGSYNEQFF.

The chain combines TRBV28 with TRBJ2-7; D is possibly TRBD2 (5 bases). Trimming left V 2 bases short and J 1 base short, with 18 bases between. The CDR3 totals 17 residues. Per germline, CDR1 MDHEN and CDR2 SYDVKM. For the CDR3, the DNA is TGTGCCAGCAGTTTAGGGATGAGGGAAGCTTTGTCCTACGAGCAGTACTTC. Protein: CASSLGMREALSYEQYF.

The chain links TRBV6-6 to TRBJ2-7; the match to TRBD1 covers 9 bases. The CDR3 has 15 amino acids. After removal of 6 bases from V and 2 bases from J, the junction contained 8 bases not matched to a gene. The germline V gene has CDR1 MNHNY and CDR2 SVGAGI (reference sequence). For the CDR3, the DNA is TGTGCCAGCAGGGCCTGGGACAGGGAAACCTACGAGCAGTACTTC. As protein: CASRAWDRETYEQYF.

CDR3 sequence: CASSLEGQSYGYTF. The CDR3 bases are TGTGCCAGCAGCTTAGAGGGGCAGTCCTATGGCTACACCTTC. The gene calls are TRBV7-8 and TRBJ1-2; maybe TRBD1 (5 bases). The CDR3 spans 14 residues. Germline V gene lookup returns CDR1 SGHVS and CDR2 FQNEAQ. The V gene lost 1 base and the J gene lost 4 bases, with 10 bases spanning the gap.

V gene TRBV7-8 combines with J gene TRBJ2-7; 7 bases are shared with TRBD1. The J segment lost 2 bases and the V segment lost 0 bases, leaving 4 bases of the junction unmatched. The CDR3 has 15 amino acids. Germline values: CDR1 SGHVS, CDR2 FQNEAQ. CDR3 in amino acids: CASSLALGGAYEQYF. The CDR3 coding sequence is TGTGCCAGCAGCTTAGCCCTAGGGGGCGCCTACGAGCAGTACTTC.

The chain employs TRBV20-1 and TRBJ2-1, with 9 bases that match TRBD2. Germline values: CDR1 DFQATT, CDR2 SNEGSKA (reference sequence). The CDR3 loop spans 16 amino acids. The V segment lost 3 bases and the J segment 8 bases; nucleotides outside the gene matches: 14. DNA for the CDR3: TGCAGTGCTAGTATAGCTAGCGGGGACCTCAGCTATGAGCAGTTCTTC. Its translation is CSASIASGDLSYEQFF.

The chain has TRBV7-7 and TRBJ2-1, with TRBD2 matching over 12 bases. The CDR3 has 16 amino acids. V shed 5 bases, J shed 0 bases, and the junction held 2 bases outside the gene matches. The germline V gene encodes CDR1 SSHAT and CDR2 FNYEAQ (reference sequence). The CDR3 DNA sequence: TGTGCCAGCAGCCCGACTAGCGGGAGCTCCTACAATGAGCAGTTCTTC. Translating it yields CASSPTSGSSYNEQFF.

This clone was detected a few times. The chain links TRBV25-1 to TRBJ2-7, with TRBD1 identical over 9 bases. CDR1 and CDR2 (germline): MGHDK, SYGVNS. The trim removed 5 bases at V and 6 bases at J, leaving 8 bases unmatched. The CDR3 totals 14 residues. CDR3 nucleotides: TGTGCCAGCAGTTCGACAGGGGGGACTGGCGAGCAGTACTTC. It specifies CASSSTGGTGEQYF.

This clone was observed once. The genes are TRBV28 and TRBJ2-1, with 10 bases matching TRBD1. The CDR3 totals 16 residues. CDR1 MDHEN and CDR2 SYDVKM come from the germline V gene. The trim removed 3 bases at V and 8 bases at J, leaving 10 bases unmatched. The CDR3 nucleotides read TGTGCCAGCAGTTTTTCACAACAGACAGGGGGCGATGAGCAGTTCTTC. As protein: CASSFSQQTGGDEQFF.

The rearrangement uses TRBV6-2 or TRBV6-3 and TRBJ2-7; tentatively, D is TRBD2 (5 bases). V shed 2 bases and J shed 4 bases, with 15 bases lying between them. The CDR3 covers 15 residues. In germline, CDR1 is MNHEY, CDR2 SVGEGT. In DNA, the CDR3 is TGTGCCAGCAGTTACGTAGCGAGACCTTTTTACGAGCAGTACTTC. This sequence encodes CASSYVARPFYEQYF.

The rearrangement links TRBV7-3 to TRBJ2-1, with 8 bases fitting TRBD2. With V trimmed by 0 bases and J by 9 bases, 4 bases remained unmatched. The CDR3 extends over 14 amino acids. The V gene's germline CDR1 is SGHTA and CDR2 FQGTGA. CDR3 DNA sequence: TGTGCCAGCAGCTTAACGGGCGGGAGGTCTGAGCAGTTCTTC. It is translated as CASSLTGGRSEQFF.

The rearrangement uses TRBV18 and TRBJ2-7; TRBD1 matches 7 bases. Looked up from germline, CDR1 is KGHSH and CDR2 is LQKENI. V shed 6 bases and J 4 bases; nucleotides not matched to a gene: 9. This CDR3 spans 14 amino acids. The CDR3 region has the DNA TGTGCCAGCTCCCCCGACAGGGTGGGGTACGAGCAGTACTTC. Its translation: CASSPDRVGYEQYF.

The genes are TRBV27 and TRBJ2-2, with 10 nucleotides matching TRBD2. CDR1 and CDR2 (germline): MNHEY, SMNVEV (reference sequence). Trimming at V came to 5 bases and at J to 6 bases, leaving 6 bases not matched to a gene. There are 15 residues in the CDR3. This CDR3 is CASSLAGAGSGELFF. The CDR3 region has the DNA TGTGCCAGCAGTCTAGCGGGAGCCGGCTCCGGGGAGCTGTTTTTT.

The rearrangement joins TRBV6-1 to TRBJ2-7; 7 nucleotides match TRBD1. The junction had 6 bases not matched to a gene; V was cut back by 2 bases and J by 2 bases. The CDR3 consists of 15 residues. The germline V gene encodes CDR1 MNHNS and CDR2 SASEGT. CDR3 nucleotides: TGTGCCAGCAGTGAACCTTGGGACAGAGCCTACGAGCAGTACTTC. Protein sequence: CASSEPWDRAYEQYF.

The chain couples TRBV6-1 to TRBJ1-6, with 10 bases aligning to TRBD1. Germline V gene lookup returns CDR1 MNHNS and CDR2 SASEGT. Trimming took 4 bases from V and 7 from J; bases not matched to a gene: 7. The CDR3 covers 16 residues. CDR3 nucleotides: TGTGCCAGCAGTGCGCCAGACAGGGGGCGAAATTCACCCCTCCACTTT. Translating gives CASSAPDRGRNSPLHF.

This clone has more than one count but fewer than ten. The rearrangement uses TRBV5-1 and TRBJ2-7; a possible D gene is TRBD1 (5 bases). This CDR3 is built from 15 residues. V gave up 4 bases and J gave up 4 bases, with 18 bases separating them. Germline CDR1 SGHRS, CDR2 YFSETQ. CDR3 DNA sequence: TGCGCCAGCAGCCCCGACAGTCCTGGTCGGTACGAGCAGTACTTC. It codes for CASSPDSPGRYEQYF.

This chain joins TRBV5-6 and TRBJ1-1, with 8 bases that match TRBD1. CDR3 length: 13 residues. Per germline, CDR1 SGHDT and CDR2 YYEEEE. V dropped 2 bases and J dropped 10; count of bases not matched to a gene: 7. The CDR3 nucleotides are TGTGCCAGCAGCTTCGGGACAGGACGCGGAGCTTTCTTT. Translated, it gives CASSFGTGRGAFF.

The J gene is TRBJ1-6, the V gene TRBV5-1, with 9 positions matching TRBD1. CDR1 is SGHRS, CDR2 YFSETQ, per germline. The CDR3 consists of 16 residues. The V gene end was trimmed by 5 bases and the J gene end by 7 bases; junction bases not matched to a gene: 10. DNA of the CDR3: TGCGCCAGCAGTCCAATGGGACAGGGTGGCAATTCACCCCTCCACTTT. Residues: CASSPMGQGGNSPLHF.

The chain employs TRBV2 and TRBJ1-2; 10 nucleotides align to TRBD1. CDR1 and CDR2 (germline): SNHLY, FYNNEI. V lost 4 bases to trimming and J lost 1 base; unmatched junction nucleotides: 9. This CDR3 is built from 17 residues. The CDR3 region has the DNA TGTGCCAGCAGTGTGACGAGACAGGGGGCCCTTAACTATGGCTACACCTTC. As protein: CASSVTRQGALNYGYTF.

The rearrangement uses TRBV30 and TRBJ1-1, with D possibly being TRBD1 (5 bases). V was clipped by 0 bases and J by 3 bases, with 14 bases between them. CDR1 is GTSNPN and CDR2 is SVGIG in the germline V gene (reference sequence). The CDR3 runs to 15 residues. CDR3 bases: TGTGCCTGGAGTGTCGAGGGAGGGGAGGACACTGAAGCTTTCTTT. Translation: CAWSVEGGEDTEAFF.